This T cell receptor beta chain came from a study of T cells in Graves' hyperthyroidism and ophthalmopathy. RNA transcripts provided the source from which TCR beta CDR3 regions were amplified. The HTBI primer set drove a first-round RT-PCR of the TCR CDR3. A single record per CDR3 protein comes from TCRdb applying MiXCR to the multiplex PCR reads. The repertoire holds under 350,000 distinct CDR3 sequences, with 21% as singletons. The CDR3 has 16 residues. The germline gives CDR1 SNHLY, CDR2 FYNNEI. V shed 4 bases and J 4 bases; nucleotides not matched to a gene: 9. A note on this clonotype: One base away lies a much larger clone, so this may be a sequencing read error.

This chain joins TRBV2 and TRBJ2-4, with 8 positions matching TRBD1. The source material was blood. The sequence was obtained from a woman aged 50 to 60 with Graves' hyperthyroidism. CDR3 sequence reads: CASSGAIRTGKNIQYF. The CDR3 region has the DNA TGTGCCAGCAGTGGAGCGATCAGGACAGGGAAAAACATTCAGTACTTC.